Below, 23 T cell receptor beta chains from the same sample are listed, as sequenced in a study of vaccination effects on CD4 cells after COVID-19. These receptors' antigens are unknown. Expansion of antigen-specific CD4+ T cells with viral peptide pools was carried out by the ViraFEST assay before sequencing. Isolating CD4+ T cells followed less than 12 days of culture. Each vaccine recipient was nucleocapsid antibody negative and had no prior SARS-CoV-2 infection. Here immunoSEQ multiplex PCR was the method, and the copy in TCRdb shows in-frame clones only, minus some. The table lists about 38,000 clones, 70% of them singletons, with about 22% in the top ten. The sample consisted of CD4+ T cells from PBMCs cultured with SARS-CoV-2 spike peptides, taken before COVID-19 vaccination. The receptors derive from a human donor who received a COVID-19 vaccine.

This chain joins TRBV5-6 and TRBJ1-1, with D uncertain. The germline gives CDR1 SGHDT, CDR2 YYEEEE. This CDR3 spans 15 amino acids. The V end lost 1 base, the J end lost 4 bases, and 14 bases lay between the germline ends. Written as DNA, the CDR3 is TGTGCCAGCAGCTTGCCATTTGGGCAGACCACTGAAGCTTTCTTT. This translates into CASSLPFGQTTEAFF.

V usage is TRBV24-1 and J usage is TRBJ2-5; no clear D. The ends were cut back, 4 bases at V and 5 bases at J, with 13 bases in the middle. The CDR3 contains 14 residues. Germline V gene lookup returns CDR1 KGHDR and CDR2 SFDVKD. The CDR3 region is CATSEAGSVETQYF. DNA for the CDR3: TGTGCCACCAGTGAGGCCGGGTCCGTGGAGACCCAGTACTTC.

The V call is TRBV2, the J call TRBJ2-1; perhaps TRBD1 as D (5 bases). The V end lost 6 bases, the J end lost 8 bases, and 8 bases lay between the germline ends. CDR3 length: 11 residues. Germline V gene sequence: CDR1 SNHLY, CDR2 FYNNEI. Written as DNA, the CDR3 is TGTGCCAGCAGGGGGCGGTATGAGCAGTTCTTC. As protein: CASRGRYEQFF.

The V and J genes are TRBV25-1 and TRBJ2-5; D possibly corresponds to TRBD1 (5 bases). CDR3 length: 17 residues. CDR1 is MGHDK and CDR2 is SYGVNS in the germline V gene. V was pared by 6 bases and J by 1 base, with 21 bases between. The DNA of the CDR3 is TGTGCCAGCAGCCCGAGATCGGACATTTCGCCCCAAGAGACCCAGTACTTC. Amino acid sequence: CASSPRSDISPQETQYF.

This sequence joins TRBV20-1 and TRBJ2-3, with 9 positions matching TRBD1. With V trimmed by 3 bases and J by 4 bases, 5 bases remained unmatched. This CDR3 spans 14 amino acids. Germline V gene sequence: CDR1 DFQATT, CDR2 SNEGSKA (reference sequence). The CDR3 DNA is TGCAGTGCTAGTACACAGGGGGCGTCAGATACGCAGTATTTT. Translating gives CSASTQGASDTQYF.

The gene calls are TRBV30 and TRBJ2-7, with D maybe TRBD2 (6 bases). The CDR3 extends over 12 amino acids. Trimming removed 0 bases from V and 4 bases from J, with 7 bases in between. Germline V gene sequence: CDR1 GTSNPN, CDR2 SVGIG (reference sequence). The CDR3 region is CAWSVRGYEQYF. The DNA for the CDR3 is TGTGCCTGGAGTGTACGGGGGTACGAGCAGTACTTC.

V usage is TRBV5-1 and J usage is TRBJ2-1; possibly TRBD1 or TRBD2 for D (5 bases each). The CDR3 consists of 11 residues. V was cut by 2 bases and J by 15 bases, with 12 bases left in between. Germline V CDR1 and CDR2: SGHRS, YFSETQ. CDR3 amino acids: CASSFRDALFF. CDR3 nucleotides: TGCGCCAGCAGCTTCCGGGACGCTTTGTTCTTC.

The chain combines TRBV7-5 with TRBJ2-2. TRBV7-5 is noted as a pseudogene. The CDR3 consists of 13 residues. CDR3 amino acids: CARSLVGSGELFF. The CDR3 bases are TGTGCCAGAAGCTTGGTGGGTTCCGGGGAGCTGTTTTTT.

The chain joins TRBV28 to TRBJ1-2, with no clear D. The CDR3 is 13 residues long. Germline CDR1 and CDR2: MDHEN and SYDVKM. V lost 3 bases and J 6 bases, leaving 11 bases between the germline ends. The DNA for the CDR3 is TGTGCCAGCAGTTTTGCGGAGGCAAATGGCTACACCTTC. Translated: CASSFAEANGYTF.

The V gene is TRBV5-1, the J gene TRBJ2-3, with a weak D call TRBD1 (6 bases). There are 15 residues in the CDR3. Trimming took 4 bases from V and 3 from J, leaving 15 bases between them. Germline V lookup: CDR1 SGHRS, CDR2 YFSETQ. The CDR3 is CASSRKDRKTDTQYF. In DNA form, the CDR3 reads TGCGCCAGCAGCAGAAAGGACAGAAAGACAGATACGCAGTATTTT.

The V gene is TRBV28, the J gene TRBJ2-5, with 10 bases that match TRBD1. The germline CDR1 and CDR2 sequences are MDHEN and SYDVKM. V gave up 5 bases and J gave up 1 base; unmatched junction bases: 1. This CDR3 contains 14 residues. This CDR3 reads CASSGTGAQETQYF. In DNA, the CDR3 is TGTGCCAGCAGTGGGACAGGGGCCCAAGAGACCCAGTACTTC.

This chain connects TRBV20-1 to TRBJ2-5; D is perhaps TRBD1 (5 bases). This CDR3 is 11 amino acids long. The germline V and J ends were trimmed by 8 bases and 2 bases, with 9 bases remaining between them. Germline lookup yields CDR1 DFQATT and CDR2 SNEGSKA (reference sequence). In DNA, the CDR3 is TGCAGTCCAGGGTCGCAAGAGACCCAGTACTTC. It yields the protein CSPGSQETQYF.

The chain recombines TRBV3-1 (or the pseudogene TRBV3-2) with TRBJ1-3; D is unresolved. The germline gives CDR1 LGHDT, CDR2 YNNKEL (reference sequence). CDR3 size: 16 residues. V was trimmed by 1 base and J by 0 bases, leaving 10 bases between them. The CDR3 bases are TGTGCCAGCAGCCAAGTATTTAGGCCCTCTGGAAACACCATATATTTT. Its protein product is CASSQVFRPSGNTIYF.

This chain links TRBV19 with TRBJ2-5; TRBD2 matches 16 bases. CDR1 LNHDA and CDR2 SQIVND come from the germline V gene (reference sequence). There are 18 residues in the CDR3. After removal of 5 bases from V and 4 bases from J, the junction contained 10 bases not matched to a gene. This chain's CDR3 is CASSAGLAGGPRGETQYF. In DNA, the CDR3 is TGTGCCAGTAGTGCGGGACTAGCGGGGGGGCCGAGAGGAGAGACCCAGTACTTC.

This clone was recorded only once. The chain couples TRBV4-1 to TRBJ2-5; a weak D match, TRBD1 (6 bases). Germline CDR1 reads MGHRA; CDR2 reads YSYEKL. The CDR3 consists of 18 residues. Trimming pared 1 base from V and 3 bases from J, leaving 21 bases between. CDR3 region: CASSQANLRQAAKETQYF. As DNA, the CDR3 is TGCGCCAGCAGCCAAGCGAACCTCCGACAGGCGGCTAAAGAGACCCAGTACTTC.

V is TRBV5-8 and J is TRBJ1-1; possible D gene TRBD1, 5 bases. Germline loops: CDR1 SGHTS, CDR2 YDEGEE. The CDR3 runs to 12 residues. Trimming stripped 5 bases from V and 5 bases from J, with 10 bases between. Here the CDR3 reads CASRNRRTEAFF. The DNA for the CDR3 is TGTGCCAGCAGAAACAGGAGGACTGAAGCTTTCTTT.

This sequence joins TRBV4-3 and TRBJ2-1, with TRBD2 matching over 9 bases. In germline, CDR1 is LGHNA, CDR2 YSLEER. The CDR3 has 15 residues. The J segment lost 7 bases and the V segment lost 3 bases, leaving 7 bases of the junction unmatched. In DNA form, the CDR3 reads TGCGCCAGCAGCCAGGCGGGGGGGCCTTTAAATGAGCAGTTCTTC. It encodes CASSQAGGPLNEQFF.

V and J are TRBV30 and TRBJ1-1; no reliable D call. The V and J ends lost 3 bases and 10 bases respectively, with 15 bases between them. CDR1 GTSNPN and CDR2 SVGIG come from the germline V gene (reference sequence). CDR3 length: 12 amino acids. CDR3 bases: TGTGCCTGGAGGCCAGGTTGGAGTGGAGCTTTCTTT. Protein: CAWRPGWSGAFF.

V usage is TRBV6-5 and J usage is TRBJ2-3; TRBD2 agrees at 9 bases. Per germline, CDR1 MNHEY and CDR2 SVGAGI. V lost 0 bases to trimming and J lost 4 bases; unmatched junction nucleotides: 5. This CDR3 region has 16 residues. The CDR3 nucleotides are TGTGCCAGCAGTTACTCGGTAGCGGGGGCAGCAGATACGCAGTATTTT. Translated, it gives CASSYSVAGAADTQYF.

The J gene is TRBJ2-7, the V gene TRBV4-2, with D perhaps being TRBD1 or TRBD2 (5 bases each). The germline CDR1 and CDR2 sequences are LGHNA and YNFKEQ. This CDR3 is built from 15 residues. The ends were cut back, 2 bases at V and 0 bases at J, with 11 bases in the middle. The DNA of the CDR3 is TGTGCCAGCAGCCAACTATGGGACGACTCCTACGAGCAGTACTTC. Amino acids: CASSQLWDDSYEQYF.

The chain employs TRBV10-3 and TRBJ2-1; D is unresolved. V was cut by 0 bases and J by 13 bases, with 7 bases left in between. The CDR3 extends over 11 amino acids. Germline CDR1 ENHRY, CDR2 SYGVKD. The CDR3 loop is CAISESGDQFF. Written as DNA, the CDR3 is TGTGCCATCAGTGAGTCAGGAGACCAGTTCTTC.

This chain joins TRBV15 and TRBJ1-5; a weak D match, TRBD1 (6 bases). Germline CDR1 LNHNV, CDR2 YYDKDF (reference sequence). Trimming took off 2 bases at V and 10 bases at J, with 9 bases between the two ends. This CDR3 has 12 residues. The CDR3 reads CATSRQTGPQHF. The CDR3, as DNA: TGTGCCACCAGCAGACAGACAGGACCCCAGCATTTT.

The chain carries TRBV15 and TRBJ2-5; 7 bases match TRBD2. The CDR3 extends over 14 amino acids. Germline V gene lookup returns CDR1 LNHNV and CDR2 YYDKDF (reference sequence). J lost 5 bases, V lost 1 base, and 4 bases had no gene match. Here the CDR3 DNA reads TGTGCCACCAGCAGAGTACCAGCGGGGGAGACCCAGTACTTC. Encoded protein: CATSRVPAGETQYF.